The clone carrying this TCR beta chain was counted only a few times. This record belongs to a study of blood T cells in healthy people across ages. The use of a sample-barcoded 5' primer and a J-beta primer mix characterized a second PCR of roughly 7 to 12 cycles. TCRdb used MiXCR to reprocess the 5' RACE reads, holding one entry per CDR3 protein. The data show more than 900,000 distinct CDR3 sequences, with less than 25% seen just once and about 0.69% held by the top ten. The CDR3 contains 13 residues. Per germline, CDR1 MNHNS and CDR2 SASEGT. V gave up 6 bases and J gave up 8 bases; unmatched junction bases: 9. These same data were also listed under a study on T cells of mothers and their children. That work contributes: The TCR beta CDR3 read count exceeded 9 million for each mother and was around 3.1 million for each child.

The rearrangement uses TRBV6-1 and TRBJ1-2; 7 positions agree with TRBD1. The clonotype comes from a girl aged 2-10 years in good health. The material sequenced was blood. CDR3 residues: CASSGQGGSGYTF. In DNA, the CDR3 is TGTGCCAGCAGCGGTCAGGGGGGGAGCGGCTACACCTTC.